The clone carrying this T cell receptor beta chain was seen only a few times. Its target is not known. A much larger clone differs from this one at a single base, so this may be a read error. TCRdb reanalysed the multiplex PCR reads using MiXCR and keeps one entry per CDR3 protein. The sample carries some 66,000 distinct CDR3 sequences, 45% to 60% recorded once. The sample is drawn from a study of breast tumors, draining lymph nodes, adjacent tissues. Broader study findings: Findings are consistent with lymph node origin and intratumoral expansion of most tumor T cells. The lymph node origin of tumor T cells was framed as consistent with a hypothesis, not demonstrated. Tumor TCR diversity was below lymph nodes but above nontumor tissue. Luminal-like breast cancer showed significantly greater tumor-nontumor repertoire similarity than basal-like breast cancer did.

CDR3 length: 15 residues. Germline V gene lookup returns CDR1 DFQATT and CDR2 SNEGSKA (reference sequence). V was pared by 0 bases and J by 6 bases, with 15 bases between. The V gene is TRBV20-1, the J gene TRBJ2-1, with D perhaps matching TRBD2 (7 bases). The sample was breast tumor tissue. This receptor was identified in a female donor with breast cancer. Some clones in this sample may be carry-over from other donors' samples. The CDR3 region has the DNA TGCAGTGCTAGAGATGCGGGGGCGGATTCCAATGAGCAGTTCTTC. Translated, it gives CSARDAGADSNEQFF.